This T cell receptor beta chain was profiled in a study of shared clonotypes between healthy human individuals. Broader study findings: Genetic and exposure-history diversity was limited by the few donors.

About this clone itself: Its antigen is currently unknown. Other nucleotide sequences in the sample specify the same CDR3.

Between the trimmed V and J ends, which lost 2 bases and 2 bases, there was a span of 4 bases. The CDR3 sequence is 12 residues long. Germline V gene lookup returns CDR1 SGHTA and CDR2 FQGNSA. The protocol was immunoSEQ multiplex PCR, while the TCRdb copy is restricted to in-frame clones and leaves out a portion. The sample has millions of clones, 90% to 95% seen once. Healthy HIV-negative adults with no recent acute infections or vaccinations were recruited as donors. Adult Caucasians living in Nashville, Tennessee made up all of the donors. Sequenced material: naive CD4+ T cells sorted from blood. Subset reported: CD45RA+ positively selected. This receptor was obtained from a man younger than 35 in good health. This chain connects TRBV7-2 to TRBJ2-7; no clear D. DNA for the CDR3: TGTGCCAGCAGCTTAAGCACCTACGAGCAGTACTTC. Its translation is CASSLSTYEQYF.